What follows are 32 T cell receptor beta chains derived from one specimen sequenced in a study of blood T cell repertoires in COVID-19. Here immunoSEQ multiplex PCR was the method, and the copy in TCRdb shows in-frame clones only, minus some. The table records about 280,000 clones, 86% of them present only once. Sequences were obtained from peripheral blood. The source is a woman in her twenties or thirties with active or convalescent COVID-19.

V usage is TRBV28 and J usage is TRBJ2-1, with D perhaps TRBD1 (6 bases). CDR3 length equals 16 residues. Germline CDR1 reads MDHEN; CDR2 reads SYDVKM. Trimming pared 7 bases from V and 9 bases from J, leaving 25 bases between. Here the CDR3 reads CASKSTLAGVTVEQFF. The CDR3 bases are TGTGCCAGCAAATCCACCCTAGCAGGGGTAACGGTTGAGCAGTTCTTC. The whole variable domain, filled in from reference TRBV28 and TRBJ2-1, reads DVKVTQSSRYLVKRTGEKVFLECVQDMDHENMFWYRQDPGLGLRLIYFSYDVKMKEKGDIPEGYSVSREKKERFSLILESASTNQTSMYLCASKSTLAGVTVEQFFGPGTRLTVL.

CDR3 sequence: CASSLVGGASETQYF. The DNA for the CDR3 is TGTGCCAGCAGCTTAGTCGGGGGGGCCTCAGAGACCCAGTACTTC. The chain is built from TRBV7-2 and TRBJ2-5; TRBD2 matches 8 bases. CDR1 and CDR2 from the germline V gene are SGHTA and FQGNSA. This CDR3 has 15 amino acids. The V and J ends lost 1 base and 4 bases, in that order; junction bases with no gene match: 5.

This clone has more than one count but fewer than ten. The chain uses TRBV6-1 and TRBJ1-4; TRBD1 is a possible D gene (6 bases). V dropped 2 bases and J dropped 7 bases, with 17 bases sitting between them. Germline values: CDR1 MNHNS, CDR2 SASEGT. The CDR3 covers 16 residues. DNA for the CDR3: TGTGCCAGCAGTGAATTGATGGCTCAGGGGCGTGAAAAACTGTTTTTT. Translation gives CASSELMAQGREKLFF.

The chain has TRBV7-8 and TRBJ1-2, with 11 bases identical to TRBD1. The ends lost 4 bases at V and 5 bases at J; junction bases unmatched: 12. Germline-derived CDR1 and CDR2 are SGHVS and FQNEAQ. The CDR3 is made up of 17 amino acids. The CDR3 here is CASSWGQGEGKGYGYTF. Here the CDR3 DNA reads TGTGCCAGCAGCTGGGGACAGGGGGAGGGGAAGGGATATGGCTACACCTTC.

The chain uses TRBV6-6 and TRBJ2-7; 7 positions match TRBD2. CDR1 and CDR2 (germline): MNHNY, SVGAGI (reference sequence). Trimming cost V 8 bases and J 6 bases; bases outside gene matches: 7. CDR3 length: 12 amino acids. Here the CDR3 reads CASSGGRIEQYF. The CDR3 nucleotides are TGTGCCAGCTCGGGGGGACGAATCGAGCAGTACTTC.

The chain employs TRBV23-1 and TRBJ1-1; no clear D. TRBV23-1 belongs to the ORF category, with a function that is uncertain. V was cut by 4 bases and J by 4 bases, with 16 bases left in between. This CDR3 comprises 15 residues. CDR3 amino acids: CASSLYFILSTEAFF. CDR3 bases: TGCGCCAGCAGTCTCTATTTCATCCTATCCACTGAAGCTTTCTTT.

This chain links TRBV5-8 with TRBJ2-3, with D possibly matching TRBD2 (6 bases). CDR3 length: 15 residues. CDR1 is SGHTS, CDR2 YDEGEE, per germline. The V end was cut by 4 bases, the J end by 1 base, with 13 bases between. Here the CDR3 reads CASSEGRQRTDTQYF. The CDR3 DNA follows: TGTGCCAGCAGCGAGGGGAGGCAACGCACAGATACGCAGTATTTT.

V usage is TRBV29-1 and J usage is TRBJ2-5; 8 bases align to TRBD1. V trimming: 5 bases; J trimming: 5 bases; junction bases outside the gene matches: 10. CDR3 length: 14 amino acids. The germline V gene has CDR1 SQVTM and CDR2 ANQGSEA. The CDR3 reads CSVNAGGGMETQYF. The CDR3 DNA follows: TGCAGCGTTAACGCAGGGGGCGGTATGGAGACCCAGTACTTC.

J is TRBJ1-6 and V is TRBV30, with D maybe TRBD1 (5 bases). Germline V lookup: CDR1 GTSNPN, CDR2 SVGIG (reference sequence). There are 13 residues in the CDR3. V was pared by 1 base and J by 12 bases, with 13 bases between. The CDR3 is CAWSGRGRGPLHF. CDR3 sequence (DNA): TGTGCCTGGAGTGGGAGGGGCCGGGGACCCCTCCACTTT. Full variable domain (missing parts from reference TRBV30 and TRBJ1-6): SQTIHQWPATLVQPVGSPLSLECTVEGTSNPNLYWYRQAAGRGLQLLFYSVGIGQISSEVPQNLSASRPQDRQFILSSKKLLLSDSGFYLCAWSGRGRGPLHFGNGTRLTVT.

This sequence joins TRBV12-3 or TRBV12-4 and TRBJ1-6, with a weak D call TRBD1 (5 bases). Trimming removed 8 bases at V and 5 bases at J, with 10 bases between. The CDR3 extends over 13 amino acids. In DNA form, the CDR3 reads TGTGCCAGCCGGGGGGGTAATAATTCACCCCTCCACTTT. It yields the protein CASRGGNNSPLHF.

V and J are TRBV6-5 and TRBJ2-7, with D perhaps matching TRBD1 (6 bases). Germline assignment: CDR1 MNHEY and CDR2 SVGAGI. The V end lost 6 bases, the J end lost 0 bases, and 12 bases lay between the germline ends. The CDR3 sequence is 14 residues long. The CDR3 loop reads CASRRTESSYEQYF. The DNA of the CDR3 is TGTGCCAGCAGGCGGACAGAGAGCTCCTACGAGCAGTACTTC.

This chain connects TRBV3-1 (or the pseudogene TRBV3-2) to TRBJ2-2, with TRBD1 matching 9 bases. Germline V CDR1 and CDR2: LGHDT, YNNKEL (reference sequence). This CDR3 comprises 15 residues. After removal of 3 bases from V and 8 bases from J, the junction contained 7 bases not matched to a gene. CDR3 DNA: TGTGCCAGCAGCCAGAGGGACAGGGCGGCGGGGGAGCTGTTTTTT. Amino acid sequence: CASSQRDRAAGELFF.

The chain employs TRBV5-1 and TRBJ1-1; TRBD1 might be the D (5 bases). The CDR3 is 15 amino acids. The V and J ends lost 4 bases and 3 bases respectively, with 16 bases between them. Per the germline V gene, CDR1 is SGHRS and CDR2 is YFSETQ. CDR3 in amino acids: CASSPQGIEDTEAFF. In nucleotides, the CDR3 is TGCGCCAGCAGCCCCCAGGGAATTGAGGACACTGAAGCTTTCTTT. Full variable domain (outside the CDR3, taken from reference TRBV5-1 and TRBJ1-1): KAGVTQTPRYLIKTRGQQVTLSCSPISGHRSVSWYQQTPGQGLQFLFEYFSETQRNKGNFPGRFSGRQFSNSRSEMNVSTLELGDSALYLCASSPQGIEDTEAFFGQGTRLTVV.

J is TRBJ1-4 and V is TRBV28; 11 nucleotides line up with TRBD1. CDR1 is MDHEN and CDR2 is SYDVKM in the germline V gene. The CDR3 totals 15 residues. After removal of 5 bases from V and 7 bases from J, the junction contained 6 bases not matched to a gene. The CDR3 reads CASSPWTGGGEKLFF. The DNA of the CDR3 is TGTGCCAGCAGTCCGTGGACAGGGGGCGGTGAAAAACTGTTTTTT.

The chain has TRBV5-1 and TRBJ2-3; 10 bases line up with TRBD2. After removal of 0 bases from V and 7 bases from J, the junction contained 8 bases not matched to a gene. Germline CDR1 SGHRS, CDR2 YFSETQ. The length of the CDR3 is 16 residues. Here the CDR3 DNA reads TGCGCCAGCAGCTTGGGCGACAGCGGGGGGGCAAATACGCAGTATTTT. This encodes CASSLGDSGGANTQYF.

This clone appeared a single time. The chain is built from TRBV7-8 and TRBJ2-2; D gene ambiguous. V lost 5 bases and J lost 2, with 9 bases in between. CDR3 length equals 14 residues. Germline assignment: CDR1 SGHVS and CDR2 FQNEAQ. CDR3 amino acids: CASSRSSNTGELFF. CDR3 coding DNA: TGTGCCAGCAGCCGTTCTAGTAACACCGGGGAGCTGTTTTTT.

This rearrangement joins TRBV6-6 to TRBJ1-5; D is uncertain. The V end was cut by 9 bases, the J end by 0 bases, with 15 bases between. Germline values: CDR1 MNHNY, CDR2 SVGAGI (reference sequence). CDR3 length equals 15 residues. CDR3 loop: CASARETTSNQPQHF. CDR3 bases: TGTGCCAGTGCCCGGGAGACAACTAGCAATCAGCCCCAGCATTTT.

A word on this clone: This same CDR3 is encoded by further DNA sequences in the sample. The CDR3 nucleotides read TGTGCCAGCAGTTTAAGCAGGGGCAATCAGCCCCAGCATTTT. Translated: CASSLSRGNQPQHF. The J gene is TRBJ1-5, the V gene TRBV27, with TRBD1 as a possible D gene (5 bases). V was shortened by 2 bases and J by 2 bases, with 7 bases between the two germline ends. The CDR3 runs to 14 residues. Germline V gene data show CDR1 as MNHEY and CDR2 as SMNVEV (reference sequence).

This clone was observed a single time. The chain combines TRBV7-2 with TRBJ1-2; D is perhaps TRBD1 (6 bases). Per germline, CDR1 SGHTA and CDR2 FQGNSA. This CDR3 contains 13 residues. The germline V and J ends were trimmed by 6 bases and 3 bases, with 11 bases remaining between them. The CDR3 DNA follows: TGTGCCAGCAGGTCAACAGGGTACTATGGCTACACCTTC. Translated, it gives CASRSTGYYGYTF.

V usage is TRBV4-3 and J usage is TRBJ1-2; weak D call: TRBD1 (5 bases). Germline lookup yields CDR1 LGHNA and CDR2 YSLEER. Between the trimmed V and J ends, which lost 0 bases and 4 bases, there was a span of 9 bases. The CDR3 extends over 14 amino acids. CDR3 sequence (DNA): TGCGCCAGCAGCCAAGATAATGGGGCCTATGGCTACACCTTC. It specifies CASSQDNGAYGYTF.

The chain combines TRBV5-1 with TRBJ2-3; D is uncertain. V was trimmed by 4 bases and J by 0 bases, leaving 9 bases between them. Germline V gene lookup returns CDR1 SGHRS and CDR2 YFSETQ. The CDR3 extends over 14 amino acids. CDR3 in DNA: TGCGCCAGCAGCCGACCGGAGAGCACAGATACGCAGTATTTT. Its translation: CASSRPESTDTQYF.

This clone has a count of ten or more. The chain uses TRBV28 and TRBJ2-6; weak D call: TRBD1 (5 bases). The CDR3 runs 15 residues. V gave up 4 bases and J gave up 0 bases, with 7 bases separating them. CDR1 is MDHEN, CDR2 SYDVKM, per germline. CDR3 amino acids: CASSWTNSGANVLTF. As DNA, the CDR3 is TGTGCCAGCAGTTGGACAAACTCTGGGGCCAACGTCCTGACTTTC.

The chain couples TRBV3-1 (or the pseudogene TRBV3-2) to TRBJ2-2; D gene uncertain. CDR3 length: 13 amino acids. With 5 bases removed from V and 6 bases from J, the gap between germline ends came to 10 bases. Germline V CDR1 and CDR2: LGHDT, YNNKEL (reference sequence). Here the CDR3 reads CASSSARAGELFF. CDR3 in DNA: TGTGCCAGCAGCTCTGCCCGCGCCGGGGAGCTGTTTTTT.

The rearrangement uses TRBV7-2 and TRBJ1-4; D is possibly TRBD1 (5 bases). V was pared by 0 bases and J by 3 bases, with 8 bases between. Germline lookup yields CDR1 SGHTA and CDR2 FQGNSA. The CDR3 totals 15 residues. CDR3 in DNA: TGTGCCAGCAGCTTAGCGTGGGGGGCTAATGAAAAACTGTTTTTT. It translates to CASSLAWGANEKLFF.

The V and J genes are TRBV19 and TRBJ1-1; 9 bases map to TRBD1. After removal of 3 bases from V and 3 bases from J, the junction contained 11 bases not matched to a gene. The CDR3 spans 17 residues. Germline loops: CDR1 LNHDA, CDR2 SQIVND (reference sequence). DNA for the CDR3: TGTGCCAGTAGTATGGGAACAGGGGGCGCCTGGGACACTGAAGCTTTCTTT. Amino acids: CASSMGTGGAWDTEAFF.

This CDR3 reads CASSAGGAWDGYTF. The CDR3 DNA reads as TGCGCCAGCAGTGCCGGCGGAGCTTGGGATGGCTACACCTTC. The chain carries TRBV10-2 and TRBJ1-2; D gene uncertain. V gave up 4 bases and J gave up 6 bases, with 15 bases separating them. The CDR3 is 14 residues long. Looked up from germline, CDR1 is WSHSY and CDR2 is SAAADI.

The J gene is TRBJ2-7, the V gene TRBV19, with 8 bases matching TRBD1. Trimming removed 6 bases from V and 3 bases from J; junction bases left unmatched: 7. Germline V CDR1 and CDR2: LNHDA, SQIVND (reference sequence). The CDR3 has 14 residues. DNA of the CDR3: TGTGCCAGTAGAAAGACAGGGGTGGACTACGAGCAGTACTTC. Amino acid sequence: CASRKTGVDYEQYF.

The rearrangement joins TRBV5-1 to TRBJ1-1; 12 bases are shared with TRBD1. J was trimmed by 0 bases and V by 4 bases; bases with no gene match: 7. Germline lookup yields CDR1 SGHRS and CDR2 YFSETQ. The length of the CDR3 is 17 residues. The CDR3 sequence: CASSPGTGGFVNTEAFF. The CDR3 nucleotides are TGCGCCAGCAGCCCCGGGACAGGGGGCTTTGTGAACACTGAAGCTTTCTTT.

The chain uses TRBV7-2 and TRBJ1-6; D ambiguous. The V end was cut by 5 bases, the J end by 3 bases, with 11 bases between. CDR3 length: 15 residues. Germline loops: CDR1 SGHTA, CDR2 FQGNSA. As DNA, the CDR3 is TGTGCCAGCAGCCAACGAGGCGGCTATAATTCACCCCTCCACTTT. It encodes CASSQRGGYNSPLHF.

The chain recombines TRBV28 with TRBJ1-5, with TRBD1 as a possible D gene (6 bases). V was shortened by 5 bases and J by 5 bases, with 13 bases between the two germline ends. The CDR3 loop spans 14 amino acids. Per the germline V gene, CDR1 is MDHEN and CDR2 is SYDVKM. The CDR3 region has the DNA TGTGCCAGCAGTAACAGGGTGGGGGATCAGCCCCAGCATTTT. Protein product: CASSNRVGDQPQHF.

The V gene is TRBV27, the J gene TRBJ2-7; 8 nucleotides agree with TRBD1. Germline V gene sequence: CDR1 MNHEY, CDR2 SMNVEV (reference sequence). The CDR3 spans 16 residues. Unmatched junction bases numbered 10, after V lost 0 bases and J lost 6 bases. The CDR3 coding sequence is TGTGCCAGCAGTTTATCGACTGGGGCAGGGGGCCTCGAGCAGTACTTC. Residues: CASSLSTGAGGLEQYF.

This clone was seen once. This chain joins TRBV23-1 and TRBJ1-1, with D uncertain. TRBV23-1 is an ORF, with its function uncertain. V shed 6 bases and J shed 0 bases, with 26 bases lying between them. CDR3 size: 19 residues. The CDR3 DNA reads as TGCGCCAGCAGATGGTCCGCGGGCAGACACCCCTGTTTGAACACTGAAGCTTTCTTT. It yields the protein CASRWSAGRHPCLNTEAFF.